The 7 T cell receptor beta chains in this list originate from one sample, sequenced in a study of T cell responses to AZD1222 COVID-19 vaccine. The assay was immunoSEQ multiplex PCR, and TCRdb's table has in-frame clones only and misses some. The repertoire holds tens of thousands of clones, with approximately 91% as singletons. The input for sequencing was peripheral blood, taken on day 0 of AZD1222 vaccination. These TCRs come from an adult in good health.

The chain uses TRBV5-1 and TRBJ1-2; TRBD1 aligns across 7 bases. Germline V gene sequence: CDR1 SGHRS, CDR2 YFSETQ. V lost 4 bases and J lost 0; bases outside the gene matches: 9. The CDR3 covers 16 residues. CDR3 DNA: TGCGCCAGCAGCCTAACGACAGGGAACTCTAACTATGGCTACACCTTC. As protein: CASSLTTGNSNYGYTF. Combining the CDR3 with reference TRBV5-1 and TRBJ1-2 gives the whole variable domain KAGVTQTPRYLIKTRGQQVTLSCSPISGHRSVSWYQQTPGQGLQFLFEYFSETQRNKGNFPGRFSGRQFSNSRSEMNVSTLELGDSALYLCASSLTTGNSNYGYTFGSGTRLTVV.

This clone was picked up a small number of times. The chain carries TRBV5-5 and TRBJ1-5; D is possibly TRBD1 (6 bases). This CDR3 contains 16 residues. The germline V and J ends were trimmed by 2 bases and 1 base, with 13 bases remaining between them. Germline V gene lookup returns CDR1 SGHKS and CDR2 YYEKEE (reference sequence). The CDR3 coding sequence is TGTGCCAGCAGCTTATGGAGGGGGGGCAGCAATCAGCCCCAGCATTTT. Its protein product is CASSLWRGGSNQPQHF.

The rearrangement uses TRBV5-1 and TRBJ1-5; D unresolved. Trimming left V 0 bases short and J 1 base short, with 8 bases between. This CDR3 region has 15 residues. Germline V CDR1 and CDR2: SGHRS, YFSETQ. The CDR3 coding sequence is TGCGCCAGCAGCTTGGCCGGGCAGAGCAATCAGCCCCAGCATTTT. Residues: CASSLAGQSNQPQHF.

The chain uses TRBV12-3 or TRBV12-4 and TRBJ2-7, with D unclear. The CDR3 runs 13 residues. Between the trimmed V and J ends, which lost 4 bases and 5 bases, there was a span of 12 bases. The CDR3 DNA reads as TGTGCCAGCAGTTCGAACGAGGTGGACGAGCAGTACTTC. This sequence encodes CASSSNEVDEQYF.

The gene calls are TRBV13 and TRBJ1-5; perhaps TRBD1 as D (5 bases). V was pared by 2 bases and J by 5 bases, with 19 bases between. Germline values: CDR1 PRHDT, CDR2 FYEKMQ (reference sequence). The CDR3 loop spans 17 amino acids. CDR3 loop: CASSLKGAGVRDQPQHF. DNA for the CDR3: TGTGCCAGCAGCTTAAAAGGGGCGGGGGTGAGGGATCAGCCCCAGCATTTT.

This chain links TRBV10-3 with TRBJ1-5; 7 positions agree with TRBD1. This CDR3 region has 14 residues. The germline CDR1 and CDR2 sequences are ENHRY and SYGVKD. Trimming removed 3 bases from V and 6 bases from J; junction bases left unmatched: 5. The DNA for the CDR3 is TGTGCCATCAGTGAAGGGGGCGTCGGTCAGCCCCAGCATTTT. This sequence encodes CAISEGGVGQPQHF.

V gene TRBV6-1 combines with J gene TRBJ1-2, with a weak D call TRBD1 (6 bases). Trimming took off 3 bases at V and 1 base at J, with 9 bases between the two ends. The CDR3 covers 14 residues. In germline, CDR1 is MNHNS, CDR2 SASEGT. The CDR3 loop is CASSDAQGNYGYTF. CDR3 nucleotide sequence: TGTGCCAGCAGTGATGCACAGGGTAACTATGGCTACACCTTC.